A selection of T cell receptor beta chains follows, all from one sample in a study of cytomegalovirus exposure and HLA in healthy donors. Clones were read by immunoSEQ multiplex PCR, and TCRdb kept only the in-frame ones, dropping some. Of fewer than 120,000 clones listed, 76% are singletons. Sequenced sample: PBMCs. These receptors were obtained from a man under 40 in good health and CMV-seropositive. The CDR3 runs from the conserved cysteine through the conserved F or W. The D gene is left open where the match is weak. Only part of the rows carry a size: once, few, many, or a class if the clone is expanded.

j_call,clone_size,v_call,d_call,cdr3_aa,cdr3_nt
TRBJ2-2,once,TRBV5-4,TRBD2,CASSPGTSRGTHGELFF,TGTGCCAGCAGCCCCGGGACTAGCAGGGGGACCCACGGGGAGCTGTTTTTT
TRBJ1-2,-,TRBV6-1,-,CASSVYYGYTF,TGTGCCAGTTCAGTATACTATGGCTACACCTTC
TRBJ1-2,-,TRBV7-9,TRBD1,CASSLVGGGDGYTF,TGTGCCAGCAGCTTAGTAGGAGGGGGCGATGGCTACACCTTC
TRBJ2-1,-,TRBV27,TRBD2,CASSPVVAGGPNEQFF,TGTGCCAGCAGTCCCGTGGTGGCGGGGGGGCCCAATGAGCAGTTCTTC
TRBJ2-7,-,TRBV7-2,-,CASSLIGQDSYEQYF,TGTGCCAGCAGCTTAATTGGTCAGGACTCCTACGAGCAGTACTTC
TRBJ1-1,few,TRBV5-1,TRBD1,CASSLLRQGVRDTEAFF,TGCGCCAGCAGCTTGTTACGACAGGGGGTACGGGACACTGAAGCTTTCTTT
TRBJ2-5,once,TRBV27,-,CASSVKQGRETQYF,TGTGCCAGCAGTGTTAAACAGGGGAGGGAGACCCAGTACTTC
TRBJ1-2,-,TRBV5-1,TRBD1,CASRFTGANYGYTF,TGCGCCAGCAGATTCACAGGGGCTAACTATGGCTACACCTTC
TRBJ1-4,few,TRBV19,-,CASSIPSERDEKLFF,TGTGCCAGTAGTATCCCCTCAGAGCGGGATGAAAAACTGTTTTTT
TRBJ1-2,-,TRBV19,-,CASSIEGRYGYTF,TGTGCCAGTAGTATAGAGGGCAGATATGGCTACACCTTC
TRBJ1-5,few,TRBV27,-,CASRQTGIRNQPQHF,TGTGCCAGCAGACAAACAGGGATTCGCAATCAGCCCCAGCATTTT
TRBJ2-1,-,TRBV10-3,TRBD2,CAISQGLAGGSYNEQFF,TGTGCCATCAGTCAGGGACTAGCGGGGGGTTCCTACAATGAGCAGTTCTTC
TRBJ2-5,-,TRBV29-1,-,CSVGGVGNWNQETQYF,TGCAGCGTTGGGGGGGTTGGAAATTGGAACCAAGAGACCCAGTACTTC
TRBJ2-2,-,TRBV19,TRBD2,CASSPPGLAEYGELFF,TGTGCCAGTAGCCCTCCGGGACTAGCGGAATACGGGGAGCTGTTTTTT
TRBJ1-1,-,TRBV2,-,CASETLGGTEAFF,TGTGCCAGCGAAACCCTGGGAGGAACTGAAGCTTTCTTT
TRBJ1-5,few,TRBV6-1,-,CASSEAGGKALNQPQHF,TGTGCCAGCAGTGAAGCGGGGGGGAAGGCGCTCAATCAGCCCCAGCATTTT
TRBJ2-2,-,TRBV7-9,TRBD1,CSSSQDGQGRDTGELFF,TGTTCCAGCAGCCAGGACGGACAGGGGAGGGACACCGGGGAGCTGTTTTTT
TRBJ2-5,-,TRBV30,TRBD2,CAWSFSGGTGETQYF,TGTGCCTGGAGTTTTAGCGGGGGCACGGGTGAGACCCAGTACTTC
TRBJ2-4,-,TRBV6-1,TRBD2,CASRRGIDIQYF,TGTGCCAGCAGGCGGGGGATAGACATTCAGTACTTC
TRBJ2-4,few,TRBV5-4,-,CASSTQQGIQYF,TGTGCCAGCAGCACCCAACAGGGCATTCAGTACTTC
TRBJ1-2,few,TRBV29-1,TRBD1,CSVEDWPRGRQGKAGYTF,TGCAGCGTTGAAGATTGGCCTAGGGGAAGACAGGGCAAGGCTGGCTACACCTTC
TRBJ2-2,-,TRBV25-1,-,CASSPPHTGELFF,TGTGCCAGCAGTCCTCCCCACACCGGGGAGCTGTTTTTT